The rows below give T cell receptor beta chains drawn from one sample of a study of blood T cell repertoires in COVID-19. TCRdb's table, derived via immunoSEQ multiplex PCR, lists solely in-frame clones and lacks some. The repertoire holds around 150,000 clones, with about 87% as singletons. Sequenced input: peripheral blood. Receptor source: a middle-aged woman with acute or convalescent COVID-19. Both conserved end residues are part of each CDR3. D genes are given only for firm matches. Clone size is shown for a subset of rows, as once, few, many or a class of expanded clone.

cdr3_nt: TGCGCCAGCACCTCGGAGGGCGGGAGTTCTACCGGGGAGCTGTTTTTT
cdr3_aa: CASTSEGGSSTGELFF
v_call: TRBV5-1
d_call: TRBD2
j_call: TRBJ2-2
clone_size: NA

cdr3_nt: TGTGCCAGTAGTATACGTTTGCGGGATCCGCCCGATACGCAGTATTTT
cdr3_aa: CASSIRLRDPPDTQYF
v_call: TRBV19
d_call: NA
j_call: TRBJ2-3
clone_size: NA

cdr3_nt: TGTGCCAGCAGCTCCGAGTCTGACGGGGGGGCCTTCTACAATGAGCAGTTCTTC
cdr3_aa: CASSSESDGGAFYNEQFF
v_call: TRBV7-6
d_call: TRBD2
j_call: TRBJ2-1
clone_size: NA

cdr3_nt: TGTGCCAGCTCACCATACCGGGACAGGGCGGGCAATGAGCAGTTCTTC
cdr3_aa: CASSPYRDRAGNEQFF
v_call: TRBV18
d_call: TRBD1
j_call: TRBJ2-1
clone_size: NA

cdr3_nt: TGTGCCAGCAGGGCAGGGTTTTACGAGCAGTACTTC
cdr3_aa: CASRAGFYEQYF
v_call: TRBV2
d_call: NA
j_call: TRBJ2-7
clone_size: NA

cdr3_nt: TGTGCCAGCAGTTCACAGGCCTACTATGGCTACACCTTC
cdr3_aa: CASSSQAYYGYTF
v_call: TRBV12-3/TRBV12-4
d_call: NA
j_call: TRBJ1-2
clone_size: NA

cdr3_nt: TGTGCCAGTAGTATCGGCAATCAGCCCCAGCATTTT
cdr3_aa: CASSIGNQPQHF
v_call: TRBV19
d_call: NA
j_call: TRBJ1-5
clone_size: NA

cdr3_nt: TGTGCCAGTACCCCGCTAGCGGGAGTTGTAAATACGCAGTATTTT
cdr3_aa: CASTPLAGVVNTQYF
v_call: TRBV19
d_call: TRBD2
j_call: TRBJ2-3
clone_size: NA

cdr3_nt: TGTGCCAGCAGCGTTAGCGGGACCTACTACAATGAGCAGTTCTTC
cdr3_aa: CASSVSGTYYNEQFF
v_call: TRBV7-2
d_call: TRBD2
j_call: TRBJ2-1
clone_size: NA

cdr3_nt: TGTGCCACCAGTGACTCAGGGGGCGGGAACCGAAGAGCTTTCTTT
cdr3_aa: CATSDSGGGNRRAFF
v_call: TRBV24-1
d_call: TRBD1
j_call: TRBJ1-1
clone_size: NA

cdr3_nt: TGTGCCAGCAGTCGTAGCGGGGCCTACAATGAGCAGTTCTTC
cdr3_aa: CASSRSGAYNEQFF
v_call: TRBV6-5
d_call: TRBD2
j_call: TRBJ2-1
clone_size: NA

cdr3_nt: TGTGCCACCAGTGATGGGGGAATTGGAGGGAGCAATGAGCAGTTCTTC
cdr3_aa: CATSDGGIGGSNEQFF
v_call: TRBV24-1
d_call: NA
j_call: TRBJ2-1
clone_size: NA

cdr3_nt: TGTGCCAGCAGCTTAGACCCACAGGGGTACGTTGGCTACACCTTC
cdr3_aa: CASSLDPQGYVGYTF
v_call: TRBV7-8
d_call: TRBD1
j_call: TRBJ1-2
clone_size: NA

cdr3_nt: TGTGCCAGCAGTTCTAGGACTAGAGGCGTCTACGAGCAGTACTTC
cdr3_aa: CASSSRTRGVYEQYF
v_call: TRBV6-5
d_call: TRBD2
j_call: TRBJ2-7
clone_size: NA

cdr3_nt: TGTGCCAGCAGCCTAGCGGGGGCCACCGGGGAGCTGTTTTTT
cdr3_aa: CASSLAGATGELFF
v_call: TRBV6-4
d_call: TRBD2
j_call: TRBJ2-2
clone_size: NA

cdr3_nt: TGTGCCAGCAGCCGCGGGGGGGGCTATGGCTACACCTTC
cdr3_aa: CASSRGGGYGYTF
v_call: TRBV28
d_call: NA
j_call: TRBJ1-2
clone_size: NA

cdr3_nt: TGCGCCAGCAGCCAAGAGATGTGGCCCCAAGGAGGTGAGCAGTTCTTC
cdr3_aa: CASSQEMWPQGGEQFF
v_call: TRBV4-3
d_call: NA
j_call: TRBJ2-1
clone_size: NA

cdr3_nt: TGTGCCAGCAGCCCGGAGGCGGGAGAAAAACTGTTTTTT
cdr3_aa: CASSPEAGEKLFF
v_call: TRBV7-2
d_call: NA
j_call: TRBJ1-4
clone_size: once

cdr3_nt: TGTGCCACCAGCATCGGACAACCCTATGGCTACACCTTC
cdr3_aa: CATSIGQPYGYTF
v_call: TRBV15
d_call: NA
j_call: TRBJ1-2
clone_size: NA

cdr3_nt: TGCGCCAGCAGCTTGGGGGACAACCTCTATGGCTACACCTTC
cdr3_aa: CASSLGDNLYGYTF
v_call: TRBV5-1
d_call: NA
j_call: TRBJ1-2
clone_size: NA

cdr3_nt: TGTGCCAGCAGCCTCGACCGGGGGGGCGGCTACGAGCAGTACTTC
cdr3_aa: CASSLDRGGGYEQYF
v_call: TRBV3-1/TRBV3-2
d_call: TRBD2
j_call: TRBJ2-7
clone_size: NA

cdr3_nt: TGCGCCAGCAGCTTGGCCGGGGAGGGTTACGAGCAGTACTTC
cdr3_aa: CASSLAGEGYEQYF
v_call: TRBV5-1
d_call: TRBD2
j_call: TRBJ2-7
clone_size: NA

cdr3_nt: TGTGCCAGCAAAAAAGACAGGGTAGGATCCTACGAGCAGTACTTC
cdr3_aa: CASKKDRVGSYEQYF
v_call: TRBV6-5
d_call: TRBD1
j_call: TRBJ2-7
clone_size: once

cdr3_nt: TGTGCCAGCATCAACAGTGTGCGCACTGAAGCTTTCTTT
cdr3_aa: CASINSVRTEAFF
v_call: TRBV2
d_call: NA
j_call: TRBJ1-1
clone_size: NA

cdr3_nt: TGTGCCACCAGCAGCGACAGGGTGAACACTGAAGCTTTCTTT
cdr3_aa: CATSSDRVNTEAFF
v_call: TRBV15
d_call: TRBD1
j_call: TRBJ1-1
clone_size: NA

cdr3_nt: TGTGCCAGCGCAGACAGGGGGCTATATGGCTACACCTTC
cdr3_aa: CASADRGLYGYTF
v_call: TRBV9
d_call: TRBD1
j_call: TRBJ1-2
clone_size: many

cdr3_nt: TGTGCCAGCAGCCAAGGGGACAGCAAAAACATTCAGTACTTC
cdr3_aa: CASSQGDSKNIQYF
v_call: TRBV14
d_call: TRBD1
j_call: TRBJ2-4
clone_size: once

cdr3_nt: TGTGCCAGCAGTTTAGTCGCTAGGCGCTCTGGAAACACCATATATTTT
cdr3_aa: CASSLVARRSGNTIYF
v_call: TRBV28
d_call: NA
j_call: TRBJ1-3
clone_size: NA

cdr3_nt: TGTGCCAGCCGGGAGAGCAATAGCAATCAGCCCCAGCATTTT
cdr3_aa: CASRESNSNQPQHF
v_call: TRBV7-9
d_call: NA
j_call: TRBJ1-5
clone_size: NA

cdr3_nt: TGCAGTGCTAGTGTTTGGGCAGGCGGGGATAGCAATCAGCCCCAGCATTTT
cdr3_aa: CSASVWAGGDSNQPQHF
v_call: TRBV20-1
d_call: NA
j_call: TRBJ1-5
clone_size: NA

cdr3_nt: TGTGCCAGCAGCTCCCAGGGGGCTTTGGCTGAAGCTTTCTTT
cdr3_aa: CASSSQGALAEAFF
v_call: TRBV7-2
d_call: TRBD1
j_call: TRBJ1-1
clone_size: NA

cdr3_nt: TGTGCCAGCAGACGACCATGGGGGGTAGGGAATCAGCCCCAGCATTTT
cdr3_aa: CASRRPWGVGNQPQHF
v_call: TRBV28
d_call: NA
j_call: TRBJ1-5
clone_size: NA

cdr3_nt: TGCGCCAGCAGCTTGAGGGGACAGGGGGTCCACGAGCAGTACTTC
cdr3_aa: CASSLRGQGVHEQYF
v_call: TRBV5-1
d_call: TRBD1
j_call: TRBJ2-7
clone_size: NA

cdr3_nt: TGTGCCAGCAGCCCGACAGTGGCTCAGCCCCAGCATTTT
cdr3_aa: CASSPTVAQPQHF
v_call: TRBV7-9
d_call: NA
j_call: TRBJ1-5
clone_size: NA

cdr3_nt: TGTGCCAGCAGTGCCACCCACGGGGACAGGGCCCAGCATTTT
cdr3_aa: CASSATHGDRAQHF
v_call: TRBV2
d_call: TRBD1
j_call: TRBJ1-5
clone_size: NA

cdr3_nt: TGTGCCAGCCGACAGGGCGCCAACTATGGCTACACCTTC
cdr3_aa: CASRQGANYGYTF
v_call: TRBV6-4
d_call: TRBD1
j_call: TRBJ1-2
clone_size: NA

cdr3_nt: TGTGCCAGCAGTTTAGGCCAGAACAGGGCGAATTCACCCCTCCACTTT
cdr3_aa: CASSLGQNRANSPLHF
v_call: TRBV3-1/TRBV3-2
d_call: NA
j_call: TRBJ1-6
clone_size: NA

cdr3_nt: TGCGCCAGCAGCTTGGCCCCTAGCGGGGGTAACACCGGGGAGCTGTTTTTT
cdr3_aa: CASSLAPSGGNTGELFF
v_call: TRBV5-1
d_call: TRBD2
j_call: TRBJ2-2
clone_size: NA

cdr3_nt: TGTGCCACCAGCAGACTCGGGACTAGCGGGAGTGAAGAGACCCAGTACTTC
cdr3_aa: CATSRLGTSGSEETQYF
v_call: TRBV15
d_call: TRBD2
j_call: TRBJ2-5
clone_size: NA

cdr3_nt: TGTGCCAGCAGCCTAGCGGGGTCGAACACCGGGGAGCTGTTTTTT
cdr3_aa: CASSLAGSNTGELFF
v_call: TRBV11-3
d_call: TRBD2
j_call: TRBJ2-2
clone_size: NA

cdr3_nt: TGCGCCAGCAGCCCCGAAGGGGGCTCTGGGGCCAACGTCCTGACTTTC
cdr3_aa: CASSPEGGSGANVLTF
v_call: TRBV4-3
d_call: NA
j_call: TRBJ2-6
clone_size: NA

cdr3_nt: TGTGCCAGCAGTTGGGGACAGGGGGATTACGAGCAGTACTTC
cdr3_aa: CASSWGQGDYEQYF
v_call: TRBV5-6
d_call: TRBD1
j_call: TRBJ2-7
clone_size: NA

cdr3_nt: TGCAGTGCTAGCCAGACAGGGGCCGCTTTCTTT
cdr3_aa: CSASQTGAAFF
v_call: TRBV20-1
d_call: TRBD1
j_call: TRBJ1-1
clone_size: NA

cdr3_nt: TGTGCCAGCAGCCATTCTACGTTATACAATGAGCAGTTCTTC
cdr3_aa: CASSHSTLYNEQFF
v_call: TRBV3-1/TRBV3-2
d_call: NA
j_call: TRBJ2-1
clone_size: NA

cdr3_nt: TGTGCCAGCAGTGAAGTTAACTCCTACAATGAGCAGTTCTTC
cdr3_aa: CASSEVNSYNEQFF
v_call: TRBV2
d_call: NA
j_call: TRBJ2-1
clone_size: NA